What follows are 9 T cell receptor beta chains derived from one specimen sequenced in a study of long-term antiretroviral therapy in people with HIV. Samples were assayed with immunoSEQ v3.0 at survey level. Method: immunoSEQ multiplex PCR; TCRdb's copy keeps in-frame clones and lacks some. The repertoire holds 35,000 to 40,000 clones, with 94% as singletons. The specimen comprised unsorted PBMCs, sampled 4.1 years after starting antiretroviral therapy. Receptors originate from a woman between 50 and 59 years old with HIV.

This rearrangement joins TRBV30 to TRBJ2-1; tentatively, D is TRBD1 or TRBD2 (6 bases each). V was shortened by 0 bases and J by 4 bases, with 19 bases between the two germline ends. This CDR3 is 17 amino acids long. Germline V gives CDR1 GTSNPN, CDR2 SVGIG (reference sequence). The CDR3 reads CAWSVTRGQKRYNEQFF. CDR3 nucleotide sequence: TGTGCCTGGAGTGTAACCCGGGGGCAGAAGAGATACAATGAGCAGTTCTTC.

This clone was seen once. This chain connects TRBV10-3 to TRBJ2-6, with D perhaps TRBD1 (6 bases). Germline CDR1 and CDR2: ENHRY and SYGVKD. Deletions cut 2 bases from V and 0 bases from J, with 11 bases between. The CDR3 runs 17 residues. CDR3 sequence reads: CAISEGGARSGANVLTF. The DNA for the CDR3 is TGTGCCATCAGTGAGGGGGGCGCTCGCTCTGGGGCCAACGTCCTGACTTTC.

V and J are TRBV30 and TRBJ1-2; D gene unclear. V was trimmed by 2 bases and J by 8 bases, leaving 15 bases between them. The CDR3 runs to 13 residues. In germline, CDR1 is GTSNPN, CDR2 SVGIG (reference sequence). Here the CDR3 reads CAWSKASLGGYTF. The CDR3 coding sequence is TGTGCCTGGAGTAAGGCTTCCCTGGGGGGCTACACCTTC.

The gene calls are TRBV4-1 and TRBJ2-7, with 10 bases that match TRBD2. J gave up 2 bases and V 0 bases, and 4 bases lay outside the gene matches. Germline V gene data show CDR1 as MGHRA and CDR2 as YSYEKL. CDR3 length: 16 residues. The CDR3 sequence is CASSQDTSGIPYEQYF. DNA for the CDR3: TGCGCCAGCAGCCAAGACACTAGCGGGATACCCTACGAGCAGTACTTC.

This clone was detected once. The chain has TRBV4-3 and TRBJ2-5; D possibly corresponds to TRBD1 (6 bases). V lost 4 bases to trimming and J lost 1 base, with 13 bases between them. Per the germline V gene, CDR1 is LGHNA and CDR2 is YSLEER. The length of the CDR3 is 15 residues. DNA of the CDR3: TGCGCCAGCAGCCGAGCCCCACAGGGCCAAGAGACCCAGTACTTC. Its protein is CASSRAPQGQETQYF.

The chain combines TRBV30 with TRBJ1-3, with a weak D call TRBD1 (5 bases). The germline CDR1 and CDR2 sequences are GTSNPN and SVGIG (reference sequence). The CDR3 is 13 amino acids. The V and J ends lost 5 bases and 4 bases respectively, with 12 bases between them. CDR3 sequence reads: CAWSGVSGNTIYF. CDR3 DNA: TGTGCCTGGTCGGGGGTCTCAGGAAACACCATATATTTT.

This sequence joins TRBV6-5 and TRBJ2-7; weak D call: TRBD1 (5 bases). Per the germline V gene, CDR1 is MNHEY and CDR2 is SVGAGI. The V and J ends lost 9 bases and 7 bases respectively, with 19 bases between them. This CDR3 region has 13 residues. CDR3 in DNA: TGTGCCAGTCAGGGTCCACGGCCCAGTGAGCAGTACTTC. Translation: CASQGPRPSEQYF.

This clone has just a few counts. The V and J genes are TRBV7-3 and TRBJ2-2, with 7 positions matching TRBD1. The CDR3 is 13 amino acids. J was trimmed by 6 bases and V by 6 bases; bases with no gene match: 4. Germline V gene data show CDR1 as SGHTA and CDR2 as FQGTGA. CDR3 nucleotide sequence: TGTGCCAGCAGACAGGGGCGGGCCGGGGAGCTGTTTTTT. Translating it yields CASRQGRAGELFF.

This chain uses TRBV7-6 with TRBJ1-5; possibly TRBD1 for D (5 bases). The germline CDR1 and CDR2 sequences are SGHVS and FNYEAQ. The V end was cut by 4 bases, the J end by 5 bases, with 12 bases between. The CDR3 extends over 14 amino acids. The CDR3 coding sequence is TGTGCCAGCAGCTCCGACAGTGCCTATCAGCCCCAGCATTTT. Protein sequence: CASSSDSAYQPQHF.